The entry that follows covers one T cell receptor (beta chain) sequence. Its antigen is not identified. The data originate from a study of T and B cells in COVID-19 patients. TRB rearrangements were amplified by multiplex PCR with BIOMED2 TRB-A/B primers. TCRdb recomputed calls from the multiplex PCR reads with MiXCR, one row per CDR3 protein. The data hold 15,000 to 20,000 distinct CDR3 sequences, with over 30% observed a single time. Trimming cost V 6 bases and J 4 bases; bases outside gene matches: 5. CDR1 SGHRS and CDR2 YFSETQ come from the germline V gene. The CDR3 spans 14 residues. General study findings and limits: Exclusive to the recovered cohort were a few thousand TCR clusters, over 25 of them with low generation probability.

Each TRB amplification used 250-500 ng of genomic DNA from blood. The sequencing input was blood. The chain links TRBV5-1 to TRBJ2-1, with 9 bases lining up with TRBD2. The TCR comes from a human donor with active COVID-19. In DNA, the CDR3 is TGCGCCAGCACCAATAGCGGGGGTTACAATGAGCAGTTCTTC. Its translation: CASTNSGGYNEQFF. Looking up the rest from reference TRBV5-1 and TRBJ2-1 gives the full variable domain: KAGVTQTPRYLIKTRGQQVTLSCSPISGHRSVSWYQQTPGQGLQFLFEYFSETQRNKGNFPGRFSGRQFSNSRSEMNVSTLELGDSALYLCASTNSGGYNEQFFGPGTRLTVL.